These 30 T cell receptor beta chains originate from one sample sequenced in a study of T cell clonotyping in hematopoietic cell transplantation (dated by TCRdb to about 2021). Sample time point, as interpreted from the label and publication: recipient sample about 28 days before transplant, after cytoreduction. Receptors were amplified or captured by the immunoSEQ multiplex PCR assay. TCRdb took over this immuneACCESS table, retaining in-frame rearrangements with V and J assigned. Such tables are incomplete; in checked studies, under half of the missing clones stem from an unresolved V gene, and the remainder is unexplained. The table for this sample lists roughly 34,000 clones; roughly 94% of them were counted only once. Around 1.6% of the sample lies in the top ten. Sequences were derived from peripheral blood mononuclear cells, sampled before stem cell transplant. The receptors stem from a man aged 40-50 years with chronic myeloid leukemia. Some clones in this sample may be carry-over from other donors' samples.

The chain is built from TRBV1 and TRBJ2-2; the tabulated D call, TRBD1, remains unverified against the DNA. TRBV1 is tagged as a pseudogene. The CDR3 totals 19 residues. CDR3 protein: CTSSQIRDRVRTGTGELFF. Here the CDR3 DNA reads TGCACCAGCAGCCAGATTAGAGACAGGGTACGAACGGGAACCGGGGAGCTGTTTTTT.

The rearrangement links TRBV6-1 to TRBJ1-5; D unresolved. CDR1 and CDR2 from the germline V gene are MNHNS and SASEGT. The V end lost 2 bases, the J end lost 3 bases, and 11 bases lay between the germline ends. CDR3 length equals 15 residues. The CDR3 loop reads CASSEFGQLNQPQHF. CDR3 bases: TGTGCCAGCAGTGAATTTGGTCAGCTCAATCAGCCCCAGCATTTT.

This clone has just one count. The rearrangement joins TRBV19 to TRBJ1-5; 8 bases align to TRBD1. The germline V gene encodes CDR1 LNHDA and CDR2 SQIVND (reference sequence). V lost 6 bases and J lost 7; bases outside the gene matches: 8. The CDR3 consists of 14 residues. DNA for the CDR3: TGTGCCAGTAGAAGCCAGGGGGCATGGCAGCCCCAGCATTTT. It codes for CASRSQGAWQPQHF.

The chain couples TRBV18 to TRBJ1-1; the match to TRBD1 covers 8 bases. Germline V CDR1 and CDR2: KGHSH, LQKENI. CDR3 length: 15 amino acids. J lost 6 bases, V lost 3 bases, and 9 bases had no gene match. DNA of the CDR3: TGTGCCAGCTCACCGGACAGGGTGGGATATTCTGAAGCTTTCTTT. Its protein product is CASSPDRVGYSEAFF.

The rearrangement uses TRBV4-3 and TRBJ2-2, with 11 bases identical to TRBD2. Germline V gene lookup returns CDR1 LGHNA and CDR2 YSLEER. Trimming at V came to 0 bases and at J to 6 bases, leaving 9 bases not matched to a gene. The CDR3 is made up of 18 amino acids. For the CDR3, the DNA is TGCGCCAGCAGCCAAGATCGTGTGACTAGCGGGAATGCCGGGGAGCTGTTTTTT. This encodes CASSQDRVTSGNAGELFF.

This chain connects TRBV6-1 to TRBJ1-6; D not resolved. V was pared by 0 bases and J by 6 bases, with 9 bases between. Germline V gene sequence: CDR1 MNHNS, CDR2 SASEGT. The CDR3 runs 15 residues. CDR3 residues: CASSEASRFNSPLHF. CDR3 DNA sequence: TGTGCCAGCAGTGAAGCGTCGCGCTTTAATTCACCCCTCCACTTT.

The DNA for the CDR3 is TGTGCCAGCAGCCGGGGACTAGCGGGGGCCGAGCAGTACTTC. Translating it yields CASSRGLAGAEQYF. The J gene is TRBJ2-7, the V gene TRBV5-4, with TRBD2 matching 14 bases. The CDR3 runs to 14 residues. V trimming: 4 bases; J trimming: 6 bases; junction bases outside the gene matches: 3. Per germline, CDR1 SGHNT and CDR2 YYREEE (reference sequence). Drawing the rest from reference TRBV5-4 and TRBJ2-7, the complete variable domain is ETGVTQSPTHLIKTRGQQVTLRCSSQSGHNTVSWYQQALGQGPQFIFQYYREEENGRGNFPPRFSGLQFPNYSSELNVNALELDDSALYLCASSRGLAGAEQYFGPGTRLTVT.

Only one count was recorded for this clone. The chain couples TRBV5-4 to TRBJ2-6; D is unclear. V was clipped by 4 bases and J by 3 bases, with 11 bases between them. The germline gives CDR1 SGHNT, CDR2 YYREEE (reference sequence). The CDR3 spans 15 residues. The CDR3 loop reads CASSTDLLGANVLTF. Here the CDR3 DNA reads TGTGCCAGCAGCACTGACCTCCTTGGGGCCAACGTCCTGACTTTC.

V gene TRBV30 combines with J gene TRBJ2-7, with D possibly being TRBD1 (5 bases). Trimming stripped 1 base from V and 2 bases from J, with 12 bases between. CDR3 length: 14 amino acids. CDR1 GTSNPN and CDR2 SVGIG come from the germline V gene (reference sequence). CDR3 DNA sequence: TGTGCCTGGAGTGGGGGCAGCGCGCCCTACGAGCAGTACTTC. Amino acid sequence: CAWSGGSAPYEQYF.

The chain has TRBV10-3 and TRBJ2-1; possibly TRBD1 or TRBD2 for D (5 bases each). Trimming took 11 bases from V and 5 from J, leaving 19 bases between them. This CDR3 is built from 14 residues. Per germline, CDR1 ENHRY and CDR2 SYGVKD. CDR3 amino acids: CAFSSEGSNNEQFF. The CDR3 DNA reads as TGTGCCTTCTCATCTGAGGGGAGCAACAATGAGCAGTTCTTC.

This chain joins TRBV2 and TRBJ2-2, with D tentatively TRBD1 or TRBD2 (5 bases each). The CDR3 is 16 residues long. Between the trimmed V and J ends, which lost 4 bases and 4 bases, there was a span of 16 bases. The germline gives CDR1 SNHLY, CDR2 FYNNEI. Here the CDR3 reads CASSGPGTPGTGELFF. CDR3 DNA: TGTGCCAGCAGTGGGCCCGGGACCCCGGGCACCGGGGAGCTGTTTTTT.

The chain is built from TRBV19 and TRBJ1-4, with a tentative D call TRBD1 (5 bases). The V gene's germline CDR1 is LNHDA and CDR2 SQIVND (reference sequence). This CDR3 contains 12 residues. V was shortened by 3 bases and J by 16 bases, with 15 bases between the two germline ends. CDR3 sequence (DNA): TGTGCCAGTAGTATGCCCCCCGCAGGGCCGTTTTTT. Its translation is CASSMPPAGPFF.

This chain joins TRBV9 and TRBJ2-2; no clear D gene. V lost 4 bases to trimming and J lost 2 bases, with 3 bases between them. In germline, CDR1 is SGDLS, CDR2 YYNGEE. This CDR3 spans 12 amino acids. DNA of the CDR3: TGTGCCAGCAGCCCAAACACCGGGGAGCTGTTTTTT. It translates to CASSPNTGELFF.

This chain uses TRBV5-1 with TRBJ1-2; D uncertain. Germline CDR1 and CDR2: SGHRS and YFSETQ. The germline V and J ends were trimmed by 7 bases and 6 bases, with 22 bases remaining between them. This CDR3 is 15 amino acids long. Here the CDR3 DNA reads TGCGCCAGCGCCCCGCTTTCCCCCTCGCAGGATGGCTACACCTTC. It encodes CASAPLSPSQDGYTF.

This clone is a singleton in its sample. V usage is TRBV5-5 and J usage is TRBJ1-5; no definite D call. CDR3 length: 13 amino acids. Between the trimmed V and J ends, which lost 0 bases and 11 bases, there was a span of 12 bases. Germline CDR1 reads SGHKS; CDR2 reads YYEKEE (reference sequence). Written as DNA, the CDR3 is TGTGCCAGCAGCTTGGATGACCTGTTGGCCCAGCATTTT. This codes for CASSLDDLLAQHF.

This chain connects TRBV5-8 to TRBJ2-1; D remains unclear. This CDR3 spans 13 amino acids. Looked up from germline, CDR1 is SGHTS and CDR2 is YDEGEE. Trimming took 1 base from V and 5 from J, leaving 7 bases between them. The CDR3 coding sequence is TGTGCCAGCAGCTTGATGGGTAACAATGAGCAGTTCTTC. Its protein is CASSLMGNNEQFF. Complete variable domain (other parts from reference TRBV5-8 and TRBJ2-1): EAGVTQSPTHLIKTRGQQATLRCSPISGHTSVYWYQQALGLGLQFLLWYDEGEERNRGNFPPRFSGRQFPNYSSELNVNALELEDSALYLCASSLMGNNEQFFGPGTRLTVL.

The chain employs TRBV7-2 and TRBJ1-1, with D tentatively TRBD1 (5 bases). The CDR3 totals 12 residues. With 5 bases removed from V and 4 bases from J, the gap between germline ends came to 8 bases. The germline V gene encodes CDR1 SGHTA and CDR2 FQGNSA. DNA for the CDR3: TGTGCCAGCAGCCGGGACCGCACTGAAGCTTTCTTT. Translated: CASSRDRTEAFF.

The V and J genes are TRBV7-6 and TRBJ2-2; no definite D call. Per germline, CDR1 SGHVS and CDR2 FNYEAQ. The V gene lost 6 bases and the J gene lost 0 bases, with 11 bases spanning the gap. The CDR3 covers 15 residues. CDR3 bases: TGTGCCAGCAGTCAGCTTACCCCGAACACCGGGGAGCTGTTTTTT. As protein: CASSQLTPNTGELFF.

This chain links TRBV6-5 with TRBJ1-2, with D unclear. This CDR3 comprises 13 residues. V was trimmed by 6 bases and J by 2 bases, leaving 10 bases between them. Germline-derived CDR1 and CDR2 are MNHEY and SVGAGI. CDR3 in amino acids: CASSPTENYGYTF. In DNA, the CDR3 is TGTGCCAGCAGCCCGACGGAAAACTATGGCTACACCTTC.

This clone turned up a few times. This chain uses TRBV6-1 with TRBJ1-2; D not resolved. Deletions cut 2 bases from V and 2 bases from J, with 6 bases between. This CDR3 comprises 13 residues. Germline CDR1 is MNHNS and CDR2 is SASEGT. The CDR3: CASSENWNYGYTF. As DNA, the CDR3 is TGTGCCAGCAGTGAAAATTGGAACTATGGCTACACCTTC.

This chain connects TRBV4-1 to TRBJ2-2; D might be TRBD2 (5 bases). V was shortened by 0 bases and J by 3 bases, with 8 bases between the two germline ends. CDR1 and CDR2 from the germline V gene are MGHRA and YSYEKL. The CDR3 loop spans 15 amino acids. CDR3 residues: CASSQEEGYTGELFF. CDR3 sequence (DNA): TGCGCCAGCAGCCAAGAAGAGGGATACACCGGGGAGCTGTTTTTT.

The rearrangement links TRBV28 to TRBJ2-7, with 9 bases identical to TRBD1. Looked up from germline, CDR1 is MDHEN and CDR2 is SYDVKM. Unmatched junction bases numbered 15, after V lost 6 bases and J lost 12 bases. The CDR3 contains 14 residues. CDR3 residues: CASSPEGTGLTRYF. In DNA form, the CDR3 reads TGTGCCAGCAGCCCGGAGGGGACAGGGTTAACGCGGTACTTC.

The genes are TRBV12-5 and TRBJ1-1; D uncertain. Trimming stripped 2 bases from V and 1 base from J, with 11 bases between. Per germline, CDR1 LGHNT and CDR2 FRNRAP. CDR3 size: 15 residues. CDR3 sequence reads: CASGLTGSPNTEAFF. The CDR3 DNA sequence: TGTGCTAGTGGTTTGACGGGGTCACCGAACACTGAAGCTTTCTTT.

This chain links TRBV30 with TRBJ1-2, with TRBD1 identical over 7 bases. The V segment lost 4 bases and the J segment 1 base; nucleotides outside the gene matches: 3. CDR1 and CDR2 from the germline V gene are GTSNPN and SVGIG (reference sequence). The CDR3 loop spans 13 amino acids. Written as DNA, the CDR3 is TGTGCCTGGATGGGGACAGATAACTATGGCTACACCTTC. Its protein product is CAWMGTDNYGYTF.

The table lists this clone with a count of one. The gene calls are TRBV19 and TRBJ1-5; no clear D gene. Trimming stripped 3 bases from V and 10 bases from J, with 10 bases between. Germline assignment: CDR1 LNHDA and CDR2 SQIVND (reference sequence). CDR3 length equals 12 residues. The CDR3 DNA reads as TGTGCCAGTAGTATTGCGGGAACCCCCCAGCATTTT. Translated: CASSIAGTPQHF.

The gene calls are TRBV13 and TRBJ1-1, with D hard to call. V lost 0 bases and J lost 2, with 13 bases in between. CDR3 length equals 16 residues. Germline loops: CDR1 PRHDT, CDR2 FYEKMQ (reference sequence). The CDR3 region has the DNA TGTGCCAGCAGCTTAGGCCTGGGAGGAAGTAACACTGAAGCTTTCTTT. Translation gives CASSLGLGGSNTEAFF.

This rearrangement joins TRBV10-3 to TRBJ2-2; D possibly corresponds to TRBD2 (5 bases). V lost 10 bases, J lost 4 bases, and 10 bases lay in between. The CDR3 sequence is 12 residues long. The germline gives CDR1 ENHRY, CDR2 SYGVKD. For the CDR3, the DNA is TGTGCCACCCAAGGGAGCACCGGGGAGCTGTTTTTT. This translates into CATQGSTGELFF.

CDR3 protein: CASSQTGADHYEQYF. CDR3 sequence (DNA): TGTGCCAGCAGCCAAACAGGGGCGGATCACTACGAGCAGTACTTC. The chain combines TRBV13 with TRBJ2-7; 7 positions match TRBD1. This CDR3 comprises 15 residues. Trimming removed 5 bases from V and 3 bases from J; junction bases left unmatched: 10. Germline V gene data show CDR1 as PRHDT and CDR2 as FYEKMQ (reference sequence). The variable domain in full, completed from reference TRBV13 and TRBJ2-7, reads AAGVIQSPRHLIKEKRETATLKCYPIPRHDTVYWYQQGPGQDPQFLISFYEKMQSDKGSIPDRFSAQQFSDYHSELNMSSLELGDSALYFCASSQTGADHYEQYFGPGTRLTVT.

V and J are TRBV6-1 and TRBJ1-5; the D gene is possibly TRBD1 (6 bases). In germline, CDR1 is MNHNS, CDR2 SASEGT. This CDR3 spans 14 amino acids. Trimming pared 2 bases from V and 7 bases from J, leaving 12 bases between. The CDR3 loop is CASSETRGWQPQHF. The CDR3 DNA follows: TGTGCCAGCAGTGAAACCAGGGGCTGGCAGCCCCAGCATTTT.

This clone has a single count. This chain links TRBV7-8 with TRBJ2-7, with D perhaps matching TRBD1 (6 bases). Trimming shortened V by 4 bases and J by 2 bases, and 12 bases separated the two germline ends. CDR1 and CDR2 (germline): SGHVS, FQNEAQ. This CDR3 contains 14 residues. CDR3 sequence: CASSSRDTAYEQYF. CDR3 DNA sequence: TGTGCCAGCAGCTCCCGGGACACTGCCTACGAGCAGTACTTC.